These T cell receptor beta chains were read from a single sample in a study of blood T cell repertoires in COVID-19. TCRdb keeps only in-frame clones here, not all; method: immunoSEQ multiplex PCR. The sample contains approximately 140,000 clones, 84% of which appear only once. Sequenced sample: PBMCs or T cells enriched from blood (not recorded which). All receptors derive from a man aged 50 to 59 in a cohort exposed to, infected with or recovered from COVID-19 (not recorded which). The CDR3 runs from the conserved cysteine through the conserved F or W. Each record gives: D gene, V gene, clone size, J gene, CDR3 DNA, CDR3 protein. The D gene is left open where the match is weak. Only part of the rows carry a size: once, few, many, or a class if the clone is expanded.

D gene: NA
V gene: TRBV11-2
clone size: few
J gene: TRBJ1-3
CDR3 DNA: TGTGCCAGCAGCTTAGTGGGGGGATCGATTGGAAACACCATATATTTT
CDR3 protein: CASSLVGGSIGNTIYF

D gene: NA
V gene: TRBV28
clone size: NA
J gene: TRBJ1-1
CDR3 DNA: TGTGCCAGCGAGCCCGGGACACTATCGAACACTGAAGCTTTCTTT
CDR3 protein: CASEPGTLSNTEAFF

D gene: NA
V gene: TRBV7-9
clone size: NA
J gene: TRBJ1-6
CDR3 DNA: TGTGCCAGCAGCTTAGAGGGGGGGATCGATAATTCACCCCTCCACTTT
CDR3 protein: CASSLEGGIDNSPLHF

D gene: NA
V gene: TRBV9
clone size: NA
J gene: TRBJ1-3
CDR3 DNA: TGTGCCAGCAGCCCTCGGACTTCTCGGACTGGAAACACCATATATTTT
CDR3 protein: CASSPRTSRTGNTIYF

D gene: NA
V gene: TRBV7-2
clone size: few
J gene: TRBJ1-3
CDR3 DNA: TGTGCCAGCAGTTATAACCCGGGAGGAGGAAACACCATATATTTT
CDR3 protein: CASSYNPGGGNTIYF

D gene: TRBD2
V gene: TRBV6-2/TRBV6-3
clone size: NA
J gene: TRBJ2-5
CDR3 DNA: TGTGCCAGCAGCCTTAGCGGGAGTGCGGGAGAGACCCAGTACTTC
CDR3 protein: CASSLSGSAGETQYF

D gene: TRBD2
V gene: TRBV11-2
clone size: NA
J gene: TRBJ2-7
CDR3 DNA: TGTGCCAGCAGCTTCCCACGGACTAGCGGGACCTACGAGCAGTACTTC
CDR3 protein: CASSFPRTSGTYEQYF

D gene: NA
V gene: TRBV11-2
clone size: NA
J gene: TRBJ1-4
CDR3 DNA: TGTGCCAGCAGCTTAAATGGCGGCGAAAAACTGTTTTTT
CDR3 protein: CASSLNGGEKLFF

D gene: NA
V gene: TRBV7-2
clone size: NA
J gene: TRBJ1-3
CDR3 DNA: TGTGCCAGCAGCGTGGGGGGTACCGCAAACACCATATATTTT
CDR3 protein: CASSVGGTANTIYF

D gene: TRBD2
V gene: TRBV4-1
clone size: NA
J gene: TRBJ2-5
CDR3 DNA: TGCGCCAGCAGCCGCGGGGGGGCAGAGACCCAGTACTTC
CDR3 protein: CASSRGGAETQYF

D gene: NA
V gene: TRBV18
clone size: NA
J gene: TRBJ1-5
CDR3 DNA: TGTGCCAGCTCACGAGGAGGGTCCAATCAGCCCCAGCATTTT
CDR3 protein: CASSRGGSNQPQHF

D gene: NA
V gene: TRBV11-3
clone size: NA
J gene: TRBJ2-5
CDR3 DNA: TGTGCCAGCAGCTTGGCAGCGGAAGAGACCCAGTACTTC
CDR3 protein: CASSLAAEETQYF

D gene: NA
V gene: TRBV5-1
clone size: NA
J gene: TRBJ1-1
CDR3 DNA: TGCGCCAGCAACAGGACACCTGGCACTGAAGCTTTCTTT
CDR3 protein: CASNRTPGTEAFF

D gene: TRBD1
V gene: TRBV4-1
clone size: NA
J gene: TRBJ1-6
CDR3 DNA: TGCGCCAGCAGCCCATCTGACAGGGGCAATTCACCCCTCCACTTT
CDR3 protein: CASSPSDRGNSPLHF

D gene: NA
V gene: TRBV19
clone size: NA
J gene: TRBJ2-2
CDR3 DNA: TGTGCCAGTAGGGGCGTCGGGGTAACCGGGGAGCTGTTTTTT
CDR3 protein: CASRGVGVTGELFF

D gene: NA
V gene: TRBV6-6
clone size: NA
J gene: TRBJ1-1
CDR3 DNA: TGTGCCAGCGGGTTGGGGCAGGCCGGCACTGAAGCTTTCTTT
CDR3 protein: CASGLGQAGTEAFF

D gene: NA
V gene: TRBV7-2
clone size: NA
J gene: TRBJ1-2
CDR3 DNA: TGTGCCAGCAGCTTGGGGGCGCCCGGGGACTATGGCTACACCTTC
CDR3 protein: CASSLGAPGDYGYTF

D gene: TRBD1
V gene: TRBV19
clone size: NA
J gene: TRBJ1-5
CDR3 DNA: TGTGCCAGTAGTTCGACAGGGTTAGGAGGGAATCAGCCCCAGCATTTT
CDR3 protein: CASSSTGLGGNQPQHF

D gene: TRBD1
V gene: TRBV9
clone size: NA
J gene: TRBJ2-2
CDR3 DNA: TGTGCCAGCAGCGTATTACAGGGGGCGAGCGGGGAGCTGTTTTTT
CDR3 protein: CASSVLQGASGELFF

D gene: NA
V gene: TRBV19
clone size: NA
J gene: TRBJ1-2
CDR3 DNA: TGTGCCAGCCCTTATGGCTACACCTTC
CDR3 protein: CASPYGYTF

D gene: TRBD2
V gene: TRBV7-2
clone size: once
J gene: TRBJ2-7
CDR3 DNA: TGTGCCAGCAGTGGCGGGAGGAGCTCCTACGAGCAGTACTTC
CDR3 protein: CASSGGRSSYEQYF

D gene: TRBD1
V gene: TRBV15
clone size: NA
J gene: TRBJ2-5
CDR3 DNA: TGTGCCACCAGCAGGGGACAGGAGACAGAGACCCAGTACTTC
CDR3 protein: CATSRGQETETQYF

D gene: TRBD1
V gene: TRBV19
clone size: NA
J gene: TRBJ1-6
CDR3 DNA: TGTGCCAGTAGTATCCCTGCGGACAGGGGGCTGTTATCACCCCTCCACTTT
CDR3 protein: CASSIPADRGLLSPLHF

D gene: NA
V gene: TRBV5-4
clone size: NA
J gene: TRBJ1-1
CDR3 DNA: TGTGCCAGCAGCCGGGGGGGGACACTACCGTTCTTT
CDR3 protein: CASSRGGTLPFF

D gene: TRBD2
V gene: TRBV28
clone size: NA
J gene: TRBJ2-4
CDR3 DNA: TGTGCCAGCAGTTTATCTTTCTTCTTGCGGGGGGATGACATTCAGTACTTC
CDR3 protein: CASSLSFFLRGDDIQYF

D gene: TRBD1
V gene: TRBV5-4
clone size: few
J gene: TRBJ1-1
CDR3 DNA: TGTGCCAGCAGCTTCGACAGGGGGAACACTGAAGCTTTCTTT
CDR3 protein: CASSFDRGNTEAFF

D gene: NA
V gene: TRBV2
clone size: NA
J gene: TRBJ2-5
CDR3 DNA: TGTGCCAGCCTCTCGGGCGGGAACGAACCGGAGACCCAGTACTTC
CDR3 protein: CASLSGGNEPETQYF

D gene: TRBD1
V gene: TRBV28
clone size: NA
J gene: TRBJ1-5
CDR3 DNA: TGTGCCAGCAGTTTGCAGACAGGGGGCGACAATCAGCCCCAGCATTTT
CDR3 protein: CASSLQTGGDNQPQHF

D gene: NA
V gene: TRBV19
clone size: NA
J gene: TRBJ1-5
CDR3 DNA: TGTGCCAGTAGTTCGATTCCCGGGAGCCTTTTAGGTAGCAATCAGCCCCAGCATTTT
CDR3 protein: CASSSIPGSLLGSNQPQHF

D gene: NA
V gene: TRBV2
clone size: NA
J gene: TRBJ1-1
CDR3 DNA: TGTGCCAGCAGTTTCTGGGAGACTGAAGCTTTCTTT
CDR3 protein: CASSFWETEAFF

D gene: NA
V gene: TRBV28
clone size: NA
J gene: TRBJ1-4
CDR3 DNA: TGTGCCAGCAGTTACAGGACTAATGAAAAACTGTTTTTT
CDR3 protein: CASSYRTNEKLFF

D gene: NA
V gene: TRBV2
clone size: NA
J gene: TRBJ1-5
CDR3 DNA: TGTGCCAGCAGCCAAAACAGGGTAGACCGCAATCAGCCCCAGCATTTT
CDR3 protein: CASSQNRVDRNQPQHF

D gene: TRBD1
V gene: TRBV11-2
clone size: NA
J gene: TRBJ2-5
CDR3 DNA: TGTGCCAGCAGCTCACTCCGGGACAGCCGGGCCCCAGAGACCCAGTACTTC
CDR3 protein: CASSSLRDSRAPETQYF

D gene: TRBD1
V gene: TRBV7-6
clone size: NA
J gene: TRBJ2-1
CDR3 DNA: TGTGCCAGCAGCTTAGACCAGGGGGCCTACAATGAGCAGTTCTTC
CDR3 protein: CASSLDQGAYNEQFF

D gene: NA
V gene: TRBV12-3/TRBV12-4
clone size: NA
J gene: TRBJ2-7
CDR3 DNA: TGTGCCAGCGCGGCGAGTGCCTACGAGCAGTACTTC
CDR3 protein: CASAASAYEQYF

D gene: TRBD2
V gene: TRBV4-1
clone size: NA
J gene: TRBJ2-2
CDR3 DNA: TGCGCCAGCAGCCAAAGGACTAGCGGGGGGAACACCGGGGAGCTGTTTTTT
CDR3 protein: CASSQRTSGGNTGELFF

D gene: TRBD1
V gene: TRBV11-3
clone size: NA
J gene: TRBJ1-3
CDR3 DNA: TGTGCCAGCAGCCCAGGGGGTTCTGGAAACACCATATATTTT
CDR3 protein: CASSPGGSGNTIYF

D gene: TRBD2
V gene: TRBV9
clone size: NA
J gene: TRBJ2-3
CDR3 DNA: TGTGCCAGCAGCACACGTCTCGGGACTAGCGGGAGTCGAGATACGCAGTATTTT
CDR3 protein: CASSTRLGTSGSRDTQYF

D gene: NA
V gene: TRBV19
clone size: NA
J gene: TRBJ1-5
CDR3 DNA: TGTGCCAGTAGTAACATTCGGGGGACCCAGCATTTT
CDR3 protein: CASSNIRGTQHF

D gene: NA
V gene: TRBV27
clone size: once
J gene: TRBJ1-2
CDR3 DNA: TGTGCCAGCAGTCCGACGACAGGAAACTATGGCTACACCTTC
CDR3 protein: CASSPTTGNYGYTF

D gene: TRBD2
V gene: TRBV7-2
clone size: NA
J gene: TRBJ2-3
CDR3 DNA: TGTGCCAGCAGCCATCCCGGGACTAGCGGGAGGGTTCGCACAGATACGCAGTATTTT
CDR3 protein: CASSHPGTSGRVRTDTQYF

D gene: NA
V gene: TRBV3-1/TRBV3-2
clone size: once
J gene: TRBJ1-2
CDR3 DNA: TGTGCCAGCAGCCAAGATTTAGCAGGGAGGACAAATGGCTACACCTTC
CDR3 protein: CASSQDLAGRTNGYTF

D gene: NA
V gene: TRBV7-8
clone size: NA
J gene: TRBJ2-1
CDR3 DNA: TGTGCCAGCAGCCGCGCACTTTTTCTCAATGAGCAGTTCTTC
CDR3 protein: CASSRALFLNEQFF

D gene: TRBD1
V gene: TRBV7-9
clone size: NA
J gene: TRBJ1-2
CDR3 DNA: TGTGCCAGCAGCCAAGGCGCGGGACAGGGACCGGGAGGCTACACCTTC
CDR3 protein: CASSQGAGQGPGGYTF

D gene: NA
V gene: TRBV28
clone size: once
J gene: TRBJ2-2
CDR3 DNA: TGTGCCAGCAGTTCGGAGATGAACACCGGGGAGCTGTTTTTT
CDR3 protein: CASSSEMNTGELFF

D gene: TRBD1
V gene: TRBV9
clone size: few
J gene: TRBJ1-6
CDR3 DNA: TGTGCCAGCAGTAGGACAGGGGATAGTTCACCCCTCCACTTT
CDR3 protein: CASSRTGDSSPLHF

D gene: NA
V gene: TRBV2
clone size: NA
J gene: TRBJ2-7
CDR3 DNA: TGTGCCAGCAGTCCCCGTCTGATTGCGGGCGAGCAGTACTTC
CDR3 protein: CASSPRLIAGEQYF

D gene: TRBD1
V gene: TRBV6-5
clone size: few
J gene: TRBJ2-7
CDR3 DNA: TGTGCCACCCTAGGACAGGGATTGATCTACGAGCAGTACTTC
CDR3 protein: CATLGQGLIYEQYF